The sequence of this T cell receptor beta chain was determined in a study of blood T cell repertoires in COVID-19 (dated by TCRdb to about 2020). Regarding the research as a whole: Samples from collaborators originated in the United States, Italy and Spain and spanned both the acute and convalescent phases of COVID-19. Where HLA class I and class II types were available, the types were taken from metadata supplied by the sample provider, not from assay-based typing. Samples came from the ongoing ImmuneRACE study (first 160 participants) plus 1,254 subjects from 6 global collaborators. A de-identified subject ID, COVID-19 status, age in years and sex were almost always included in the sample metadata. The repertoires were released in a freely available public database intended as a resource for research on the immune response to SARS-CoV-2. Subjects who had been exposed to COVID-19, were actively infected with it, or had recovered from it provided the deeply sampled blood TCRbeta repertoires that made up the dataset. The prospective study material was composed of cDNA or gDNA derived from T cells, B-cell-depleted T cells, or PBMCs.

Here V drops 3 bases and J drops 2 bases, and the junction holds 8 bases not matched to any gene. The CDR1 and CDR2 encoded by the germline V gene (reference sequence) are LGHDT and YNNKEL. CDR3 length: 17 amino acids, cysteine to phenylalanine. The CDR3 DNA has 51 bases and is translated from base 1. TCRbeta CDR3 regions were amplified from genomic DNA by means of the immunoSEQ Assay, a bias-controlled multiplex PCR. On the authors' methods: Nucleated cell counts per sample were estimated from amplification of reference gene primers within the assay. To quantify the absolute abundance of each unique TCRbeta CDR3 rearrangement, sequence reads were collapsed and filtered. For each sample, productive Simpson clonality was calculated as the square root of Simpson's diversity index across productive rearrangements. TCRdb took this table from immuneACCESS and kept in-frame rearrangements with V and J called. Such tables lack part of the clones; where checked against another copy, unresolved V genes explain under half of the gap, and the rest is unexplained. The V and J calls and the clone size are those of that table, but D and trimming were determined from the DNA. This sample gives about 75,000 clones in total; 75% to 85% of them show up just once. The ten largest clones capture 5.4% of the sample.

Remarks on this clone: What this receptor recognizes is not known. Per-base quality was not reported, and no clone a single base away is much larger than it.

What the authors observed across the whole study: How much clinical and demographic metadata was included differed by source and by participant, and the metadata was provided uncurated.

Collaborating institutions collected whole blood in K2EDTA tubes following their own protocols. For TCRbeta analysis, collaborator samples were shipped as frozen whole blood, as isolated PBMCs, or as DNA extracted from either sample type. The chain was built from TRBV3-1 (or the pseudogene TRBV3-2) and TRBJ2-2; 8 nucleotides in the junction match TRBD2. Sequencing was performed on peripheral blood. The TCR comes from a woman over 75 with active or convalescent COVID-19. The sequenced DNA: TGTGCCAGCAGCCAGAGGCGGGGGGCCCTCAACACCGGGGAGCTGTTTTTT. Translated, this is CASSQRRGALNTGELFF.